Listed here is a single T cell receptor beta chain. The sample originates from a study of blood T cell repertoires in COVID-19. Germline V gene sequence: CDR1 SGHRS, CDR2 YFSETQ. V lost 7 bases to trimming and J lost 0 bases, with 11 bases between them. The CDR3 length is 13 residues. Data came from immunoSEQ multiplex PCR; TCRdb stores just in-frame clones and leaves some out. The sample lists roughly 260,000 clones; around four fifths were seen once. This clonotype was obtained from a woman in her 70s with acute or convalescent COVID-19. This chain links TRBV5-1 with TRBJ2-7, with D perhaps TRBD2 (5 bases). Material: peripheral blood. CDR3 region: CASGSSSSYEQYF. CDR3 nucleotide sequence: TGCGCCAGCGGGAGTTCTAGCTCCTACGAGCAGTACTTC.